Listed here are 16 T cell receptor beta chains from one sample, sequenced in a study of cytomegalovirus exposure and HLA in healthy donors (dated by TCRdb to about 2017). The library was produced with the immunoSEQ multiplex PCR assay. For the multiplex PCR, a mixture combining 60 forward primers for TCR Vbeta segments and 13 reverse primers for TCR Jbeta segments was used. In TCRdb, the immuneACCESS table is reduced to in-frame sequences with V and J assigned. These tables do not hold every clone; where another copy was compared, an unresolved V gene accounts for under half, and the others remain unexplained. This sample holds about 130,000 clones; 75% to 90% were observed only once. The ten biggest clones cover 1% of the sample. Source material: PBMCs. The receptors stem from a middle-aged man in good health and CMV-seronegative.

This clone turned up a few times. The chain carries TRBV27 and TRBJ2-5, with 9 bases identical to TRBD1. The CDR3 is made up of 15 amino acids. Trimming at V came to 6 bases and at J to 2 bases, leaving 7 bases not matched to a gene. Germline V gene data show CDR1 as MNHEY and CDR2 as SMNVEV (reference sequence). The CDR3 spells CASSPGQGIQETQYF. The CDR3 DNA reads TGTGCCAGCAGCCCCGGACAGGGGATACAAGAGACCCAGTACTTC.

As to this clone: The same CDR3 is also encoded by other DNA sequences in this sample. The chain employs TRBV27 and TRBJ2-1; TRBD2 aligns across 14 bases. Germline V gene data show CDR1 as MNHEY and CDR2 as SMNVEV (reference sequence). This CDR3 is 15 amino acids long. The J segment lost 7 bases and the V segment lost 8 bases, leaving 7 bases of the junction unmatched. Here the CDR3 DNA reads TGTGCCAGCTCCTTTGGGACTAGCGGGAGTAATGAGCAGTTCTTC. It is translated as CASSFGTSGSNEQFF.

This clone occurred a few times. Sequence at one end of the junction differs from germline and may be a read error. The chain links TRBV2 to TRBJ1-2; D is ambiguous. The germline CDR1 and CDR2 sequences are SNHLY and FYNNEI. CDR3 length: 15 amino acids. The CDR3 bases are TGTGCCAGCAGTGAAGCGGCGAAGCATAACTATGGCTACAACTTC. Amino acids: CASSEAAKHNYGYNF.

This clone has just a few counts. This sequence joins TRBV27 and TRBJ2-2; 8 positions agree with TRBD1. V shed 6 bases, J shed 7 bases, and the junction held 7 bases outside the gene matches. Germline V gene data show CDR1 as MNHEY and CDR2 as SMNVEV (reference sequence). The CDR3 is 14 residues long. The CDR3 reads CASSQQGGLGELFF. The CDR3, as DNA: TGTGCCAGCAGCCAACAGGGGGGACTCGGGGAGCTGTTTTTT.

The rearrangement joins TRBV11-2 to TRBJ2-3; 8 nucleotides match TRBD2. Germline V gives CDR1 SGHAT, CDR2 FQNNGV. Unmatched junction bases numbered 5, after V lost 5 bases and J lost 4 bases. The CDR3 runs to 14 residues. The CDR3: CASSPSGPSDTQYF. The CDR3 DNA sequence: TGTGCCAGCAGCCCTAGCGGGCCCTCAGATACGCAGTATTTT.

The chain carries TRBV5-1 and TRBJ2-2, with TRBD1 matching 8 bases. This CDR3 is built from 15 residues. Germline CDR1 is SGHRS and CDR2 is YFSETQ. Unmatched junction bases numbered 3, after V lost 2 bases and J lost 3 bases. This CDR3 reads CASSFSTGDTGELFF. CDR3 coding DNA: TGCGCCAGCAGCTTCTCGACAGGGGACACCGGGGAGCTGTTTTTT.

This CDR3 reads CAIGLAGGADTQYF. The CDR3 DNA reads as TGTGCCATCGGGCTAGCGGGAGGCGCAGATACGCAGTATTTT. The rearrangement uses TRBV10-3 and TRBJ2-3, with 11 positions matching TRBD2. V gave up 8 bases and J gave up 4 bases; unmatched junction bases: 5. CDR3 length: 14 amino acids. CDR1 and CDR2 (germline): ENHRY, SYGVKD.

The CDR3 sequence is CAWSPSDTQYF. DNA for the CDR3: TGTGCCTGGAGCCCTTCGGATACGCAGTATTTT. The V and J genes are TRBV30 and TRBJ2-3; D remains ambiguous. Trimming pared 3 bases from V and 6 bases from J, leaving 7 bases between. The CDR3 extends over 11 amino acids. Germline CDR1 and CDR2: GTSNPN and SVGIG (reference sequence). The variable domain in full, completed from reference TRBV30 and TRBJ2-3, reads SQTIHQWPATLVQPVGSPLSLECTVEGTSNPNLYWYRQAAGRGLQLLFYSVGIGQISSEVPQNLSASRPQDRQFILSSKKLLLSDSGFYLCAWSPSDTQYFGPGTRLTVL.

The V gene is TRBV5-1, the J gene TRBJ2-3; 10 nucleotides align to TRBD1. The CDR3 has 15 amino acids. CDR1 is SGHRS, CDR2 YFSETQ, per germline. V gave up 0 bases and J gave up 3 bases; unmatched junction bases: 1. The DNA for the CDR3 is TGCGCCAGCAGCTTGGTGGGACAGGGGACAGATACGCAGTATTTT. Translated: CASSLVGQGTDTQYF.

The rearrangement joins TRBV15 to TRBJ1-4, with D possibly matching TRBD1 (5 bases). V was pared by 1 base and J by 5 bases, with 11 bases between. CDR3 size: 15 residues. The germline gives CDR1 LNHNV, CDR2 YYDKDF (reference sequence). This CDR3 reads CATSRVGEGNEKLFF. The CDR3 coding sequence is TGTGCCACCAGCAGAGTCGGGGAGGGGAATGAAAAACTGTTTTTT.

V and J are TRBV12-5 and TRBJ1-2; TRBD1 might be the D (5 bases). Germline CDR1 reads LGHNT; CDR2 reads FRNRAP. This CDR3 is 18 amino acids long. V lost 0 bases and J 5 bases, leaving 22 bases between the germline ends. The DNA for the CDR3 is TGTGCTAGTGGTTTGGTTTTCCCCTCCACAGGAGCGGGTTATGGCTACACCTTC. This sequence encodes CASGLVFPSTGAGYGYTF.

The chain is built from TRBV29-1 and TRBJ2-5, with 9 bases that match TRBD1. V lost 2 bases to trimming and J lost 5 bases; unmatched junction nucleotides: 3. The CDR3 is 13 amino acids. Germline CDR1 is SQVTM and CDR2 is ANQGSEA. CDR3 loop: CSVETGGRETQYF. The CDR3 coding sequence is TGCAGCGTTGAAACAGGGGGCAGGGAGACCCAGTACTTC.

The chain uses TRBV7-9 and TRBJ2-7; 7 bases are a match to TRBD2. V gave up 2 bases and J gave up 5 bases; unmatched junction bases: 9. This CDR3 is built from 15 residues. Germline CDR1 SEHNR, CDR2 FQNEAQ (reference sequence). The CDR3 DNA reads as TGTGCCAGCAGCTTAATGGCACTAGCGTCTGACGAGCAGTACTTC. Its translation: CASSLMALASDEQYF. Combining the CDR3 with reference TRBV7-9 and TRBJ2-7 gives the whole variable domain DTGVSQNPRHKITKRGQNVTFRCDPISEHNRLYWYRQTLGQGPEFLTYFQNEAQLEKSRLLSDRFSAERPKGSFSTLEIQRTEQGDSAMYLCASSLMALASDEQYFGPGTRLTVT.

CDR3 residues: CASSLAPGTGNTEAFF. CDR3 nucleotide sequence: TGTGCCAGCAGCTTAGCTCCCGGGACAGGGAACACTGAAGCTTTCTTT. The rearrangement joins TRBV7-9 to TRBJ1-1, with 8 bases lining up with TRBD1. The CDR3 has 16 amino acids. Germline V gene lookup returns CDR1 SEHNR and CDR2 FQNEAQ (reference sequence). J was trimmed by 1 base and V by 0 bases; bases with no gene match: 4.

The chain links TRBV6-6 to TRBJ2-5; 8 nucleotides line up with TRBD2. CDR3 length: 13 residues. Germline V gives CDR1 MNHNY, CDR2 SVGAGI (reference sequence). The trim removed 7 bases at V and 5 bases at J, leaving 6 bases unmatched. CDR3 protein: CASNGRAGETQYF. The CDR3 nucleotides read TGTGCCAGCAACGGGAGGGCCGGGGAGACCCAGTACTTC.

This rearrangement joins TRBV28 to TRBJ1-2, with TRBD1 matching 9 bases. Germline CDR1 MDHEN, CDR2 SYDVKM. J lost 1 base, V lost 2 bases, and 2 bases had no gene match. CDR3 length: 15 residues. The CDR3 loop is CASSLGTGRNYGYTF. CDR3 sequence (DNA): TGTGCCAGCAGTTTAGGGACAGGGCGTAACTATGGCTACACCTTC.